Listed below are T cell receptor beta chains from one sample, sequenced in a study of shared clonotypes between healthy human individuals. TCRdb keeps only in-frame clones here, not all; method: immunoSEQ multiplex PCR. The profile shows 2 million to 2.5 million clones, nearly 97% of them singletons. The source material was naive CD4+ T cells sorted from blood. The receptor set was obtained from a man aged 18 to 30 in good health. Each CDR3 is given with its conserved first and last residue.

j_call v_call cdr3_aa
TRBJ2-1 TRBV2 CASSVQGGNEQFF
TRBJ1-1 TRBV6-5 CASGLGVGNTEAFF
TRBJ1-2 TRBV5-4 CASSLAGHYGYTF
TRBJ2-7 TRBV10-3 CAISAFEDRVNEQYF
TRBJ2-3 TRBV10-3 CAISEAPSSDTQYF
TRBJ1-6 TRBV7-2 CASSLVAGAYGSPLHF
TRBJ1-1 TRBV6-1 CASSVQLMNTEAFF
TRBJ1-6 TRBV7-6 CASSLGTGMGSPLHF
TRBJ1-2 TRBV5-1 CASSLRGDRVDGYTF
TRBJ2-7 TRBV5-8 CASNGLAGYGPTQSPEQYF
TRBJ1-6 TRBV10-3 CAIRDRLGTGISPLHF
TRBJ1-1 TRBV11-3 CASSLDGVTTEAFF
TRBJ2-5 TRBV18 CASSPQRTAQEAQYF
TRBJ2-7 TRBV5-1 CASSLNWGYEQYF
TRBJ2-3 TRBV19 CASSPRGAGGADTQYF
TRBJ1-1 TRBV7-6 CASSLAQGNTEAFF
TRBJ1-3 TRBV28 CASSRGGSGNTIYF
TRBJ2-1 TRBV5-1 CASSFTGQGGAYNEQFF
TRBJ2-3 TRBV4-3 CASSQEVGGDTQYF
TRBJ2-1 TRBV25-1 CASSEWAGTSGGRGEQFF
TRBJ1-2 TRBV27 CASSFSGLSGYTF
TRBJ1-5 TRBV5-3 CARSPEGGPSNQPQHF
TRBJ2-7 TRBV11-2 CASSSGLAGWQYF
TRBJ2-7 TRBV6-1 CASSQGQGVSEQYF
TRBJ2-7 TRBV13 CASSRGVGTGTTYEQYF
TRBJ2-1 TRBV5-1 CASSDGGLAGGNEQFF
TRBJ2-1 TRBV5-1 CASSSTGTSGRDNEQFF
TRBJ2-3 TRBV7-9 CASSSPDGTLRSTDTQYF
TRBJ2-1 TRBV5-1 CASSLQGKEVNEQFF
TRBJ2-5 TRBV11-2 CASSREVVETQYF
TRBJ2-7 TRBV18 CASSPDRASYEQYF
TRBJ2-7 TRBV5-1 CASSPDRGRDEQYF
TRBJ2-3 TRBV5-1 CASSNRGSGTDTQYF
TRBJ2-4 TRBV18 CASSYGTSAIQAKNIQYF
TRBJ2-1 TRBV7-2 CASSLRLAGRGSNEQFF
TRBJ2-7 TRBV6-6 CASRVASNYEQYF
TRBJ2-1 TRBV5-1 CASSPTRLWNEQFF
TRBJ2-7 TRBV18 CASSQGGFEQYF
TRBJ1-6 TRBV18 CASSPQGQINSPLHF
TRBJ1-2 TRBV28 CASRVTRGEGYTF